The 21 T cell receptor beta chains below all came from one sample that was sequenced in a study of persistence of HIV-infected CD4 T cells. These receptors have no known antigen. Sequencing used immunoSEQ version 4 in survey mode. The data were produced by immunoSEQ multiplex PCR, yet TCRdb's version contains in-frame clones alone and is incomplete. The sample shows 38,000 or so clones, approximately 81% of them seen only once. An overlapping HIV-1 Gag peptide pool stimulated these cells at approximately 0.91 ug/peptide/mL. CD40L-negative CD69-negative CD45RO-high memory CD4+ T cells were sorted as populations depleted of antigen-responding cells. The sample was cultured CD4+ T cells from PBMCs, taken from a patient who received antiretroviral therapy. These receptors were collected from an adult with HIV. The donor label of this sample is uncertain.

V is TRBV5-1 and J is TRBJ2-1; TRBD2 matches 8 bases. J gave up 3 bases and V 2 bases, and 7 bases lay outside the gene matches. The CDR3 spans 16 residues. CDR1 is SGHRS, CDR2 YFSETQ, per germline. The CDR3 protein is CASSFSLAGYYNEQFF. CDR3 sequence (DNA): TGCGCCAGCAGCTTTTCCCTAGCGGGTTACTACAATGAGCAGTTCTTC.

V and J are TRBV7-6 and TRBJ2-3; D is possibly TRBD2 (5 bases). The germline CDR1 and CDR2 sequences are SGHVS and FNYEAQ. V lost 2 bases, J lost 1 base, and 28 bases lay in between. The CDR3 loop spans 21 amino acids. In DNA, the CDR3 is TGTGCCAGCAGCTTATGCTTTGAGGGAGTGGGAGAAAGGATGGGCACAGATACGCAGTATTTT. This encodes CASSLCFEGVGERMGTDTQYF. The full variable domain, in which reference TRBV7-6 and TRBJ2-3 provide the parts outside the CDR3, is GAGVSQSPRYKVTKRGQDVALRCDPISGHVSLYWYRQALGQGPEFLTYFNYEAQQDKSGLPNDRFSAERPEGSISTLTIQRTEQRDSAMYRCASSLCFEGVGERMGTDTQYFGPGTRLTVL.

V gene TRBV5-4 combines with J gene TRBJ1-1; TRBD1 agrees at 7 bases. The length of the CDR3 is 13 residues. The germline V gene has CDR1 SGHNT and CDR2 YYREEE (reference sequence). J was trimmed by 3 bases and V by 4 bases; bases with no gene match: 3. CDR3 DNA: TGTGCCAGCAGCCGGGACAGCGACACTGAAGCTTTCTTT. The encoded protein is CASSRDSDTEAFF.

The chain employs TRBV7-2 and TRBJ1-1; D not certain. Germline V CDR1 and CDR2: SGHTA, FQGNSA. The CDR3 covers 13 residues. V lost 6 bases and J lost 5, with 13 bases in between. CDR3 in amino acids: CASRSREGTEAFF. As DNA, the CDR3 is TGTGCCAGCAGGTCAAGGGAGGGTACTGAAGCTTTCTTT. The full variable domain, with the rest looked up from reference TRBV7-2 and TRBJ1-1, is GAGVSQSPSNKVTEKGKDVELRCDPISGHTALYWYRQSLGQGLEFLIYFQGNSAPDKSGLPSDRFSAERTGGSVSTLTIQRTQQEDSAVYLCASRSREGTEAFFGQGTRLTVV.

This clone appeared a few times. The rearrangement uses TRBV10-1 and TRBJ2-1; tentatively, D is TRBD2 (6 bases). Trimming cost V 0 bases and J 2 bases, with 11 bases left between them. This CDR3 contains 16 residues. Per the germline V gene, CDR1 is WNHNN and CDR2 is SYGVQD (reference sequence). This CDR3 is CASSESKRATYNEQFF. DNA for the CDR3: TGCGCCAGCAGTGAGTCTAAGCGGGCCACCTACAATGAGCAGTTCTTC.

The gene calls are TRBV9 and TRBJ1-2; TRBD1 might be the D (6 bases). The V gene's germline CDR1 is SGDLS and CDR2 YYNGEE. There are 13 residues in the CDR3. V lost 4 bases, J lost 5 bases, and 12 bases lay in between. CDR3 coding DNA: TGTGCCAGCAGCCCCGCACAGGGTTATGGCTACACCTTC. It yields the protein CASSPAQGYGYTF.

The V call is TRBV4-2, the J call TRBJ1-2, with D possibly being TRBD1 (5 bases). Germline CDR1 is LGHNA and CDR2 is YNFKEQ. V dropped 3 bases and J dropped 8 bases, with 25 bases sitting between them. The CDR3 is 17 residues long. The CDR3 spells CASSHGGTATALGGYTF. CDR3 sequence (DNA): TGTGCCAGCAGCCATGGAGGGACGGCTACTGCTTTGGGGGGCTACACCTTC.

This chain joins TRBV9 and TRBJ1-1; D is unclear. The CDR3 is made up of 15 amino acids. V gave up 0 bases and J gave up 1 base, with 10 bases separating them. Per germline, CDR1 SGDLS and CDR2 YYNGEE. CDR3 sequence: CASSVASGTNTEAFF. For the CDR3, the DNA is TGTGCCAGCAGCGTAGCCTCCGGAACGAACACTGAAGCTTTCTTT.

This sequence joins TRBV5-1 and TRBJ1-5; 7 bases map to TRBD1. The germline V gene encodes CDR1 SGHRS and CDR2 YFSETQ. CDR3 length: 15 residues. With V trimmed by 4 bases and J by 4 bases, 8 bases remained unmatched. In nucleotides, the CDR3 is TGCGCCAGCAGCGCAACAGGGGTGGCGAATCAGCCCCAGCATTTT. Translating it yields CASSATGVANQPQHF.

V usage is TRBV5-4 and J usage is TRBJ2-7; D perhaps matches TRBD1 (6 bases). This CDR3 region has 13 residues. The germline V and J ends were trimmed by 9 bases and 4 bases, with 17 bases remaining between them. CDR1 and CDR2 (germline): SGHNT, YYREEE (reference sequence). The CDR3 region is CATGGQNLYEQYF. CDR3 bases: TGTGCCACCGGAGGACAGAATTTGTACGAGCAGTACTTC.

V gene TRBV7-6 combines with J gene TRBJ1-1, with a weak D call TRBD1 (6 bases). The V gene lost 3 bases and the J gene lost 5 bases, with 10 bases spanning the gap. The germline V gene has CDR1 SGHVS and CDR2 FNYEAQ. CDR3 length: 13 residues. The chain's CDR3 is CASSLEGGTEAFF. The CDR3 DNA reads as TGTGCCAGCAGCTTGGAGGGGGGGACTGAAGCTTTCTTT. The full variable domain, rest sourced from reference TRBV7-6 and TRBJ1-1, is GAGVSQSPRYKVTKRGQDVALRCDPISGHVSLYWYRQALGQGPEFLTYFNYEAQQDKSGLPNDRFSAERPEGSISTLTIQRTEQRDSAMYRCASSLEGGTEAFFGQGTRLTVV.

V is TRBV5-1 and J is TRBJ2-7; D call uncertain. V lost 2 bases to trimming and J lost 6 bases, with 12 bases between them. Germline loops: CDR1 SGHRS, CDR2 YFSETQ. The CDR3 covers 13 residues. CDR3 amino acids: CASSLEVYGEQYF. CDR3 coding DNA: TGCGCCAGCAGCTTAGAGGTGTACGGCGAGCAGTACTTC.

The chain recombines TRBV5-1 with TRBJ2-1, with D maybe TRBD2 (6 bases). Trimming left V 4 bases short and J 8 bases short, with 19 bases between. Germline CDR1 SGHRS, CDR2 YFSETQ. The CDR3 runs to 15 residues. CDR3 in DNA: TGCGCCAGCAGCGGAGGCGGGGTTAACGCCGATGAGCAGTTCTTC. It is translated as CASSGGGVNADEQFF.

The chain links TRBV11-3 to TRBJ2-1; D ambiguous. The CDR3 has 15 residues. V was pared by 5 bases and J by 0 bases, with 11 bases between. The germline gives CDR1 SGHNT, CDR2 YENEEA. The CDR3 loop reads CASSPTFSSYNEQFF. DNA of the CDR3: TGTGCCAGCAGCCCTACCTTCAGCTCCTACAATGAGCAGTTCTTC.

The chain couples TRBV19 to TRBJ1-3; tentative D call: TRBD1 (6 bases). CDR1 is LNHDA, CDR2 SQIVND, per germline (reference sequence). V dropped 5 bases and J dropped 0 bases, with 14 bases sitting between them. The CDR3 length is 16 residues. The DNA of the CDR3 is TGTGCCAGTAGTCCCACAGGGCTAACCTCTGGAAACACCATATATTTT. Translated, it gives CASSPTGLTSGNTIYF.

The V gene is TRBV27, the J gene TRBJ2-3; 9 positions match TRBD2. The V segment lost 0 bases and the J segment 4 bases; nucleotides outside the gene matches: 5. The CDR3 has 16 amino acids. Looked up from germline, CDR1 is MNHEY and CDR2 is SMNVEV (reference sequence). For the CDR3, the DNA is TGTGCCAGCAGTTTATCTTGGCGGGGGGGCCCAGATACGCAGTATTTT. Its translation is CASSLSWRGGPDTQYF.

The genes are TRBV9 and TRBJ2-1; 7 positions agree with TRBD1. The trim removed 2 bases at V and 5 bases at J, leaving 13 bases unmatched. CDR3 length equals 17 residues. Per the germline V gene, CDR1 is SGDLS and CDR2 is YYNGEE. This CDR3 is CASSVEVRDSQHNEQFF. CDR3 DNA sequence: TGTGCCAGCAGCGTCGAAGTCCGGGACAGCCAACACAATGAGCAGTTCTTC.

The chain has TRBV6-5 and TRBJ1-1, with no clear D. The CDR3 covers 13 residues. CDR1 MNHEY and CDR2 SVGAGI come from the germline V gene. With 6 bases removed from V and 4 bases from J, the gap between germline ends came to 12 bases. DNA for the CDR3: TGTGCCAGCAGCCAAGGAGTTCTCACTGAAGCTTTCTTT. Translation gives CASSQGVLTEAFF.

V usage is TRBV7-2 and J usage is TRBJ1-1; D possibly corresponds to TRBD1 (5 bases). V dropped 2 bases and J dropped 4 bases, with 11 bases sitting between them. Germline V gives CDR1 SGHTA, CDR2 FQGNSA. This CDR3 spans 14 amino acids. CDR3 residues: CASSLLDGGTEAFF. As DNA, the CDR3 is TGTGCCAGCAGCTTACTGGACGGGGGCACTGAAGCTTTCTTT.

The genes are TRBV9 and TRBJ1-1, with TRBD1 matching over 10 bases. V lost 3 bases to trimming and J lost 4 bases; unmatched junction nucleotides: 9. The CDR3 has 16 residues. CDR1 and CDR2 (germline): SGDLS, YYNGEE. The CDR3 is CASSARQGAVGTEAFF. The CDR3 DNA reads TGTGCCAGCAGCGCACGACAGGGGGCAGTAGGCACTGAAGCTTTCTTT.

The V and J genes are TRBV30 and TRBJ1-4, with TRBD1 matching over 7 bases. Germline values: CDR1 GTSNPN, CDR2 SVGIG (reference sequence). The CDR3 runs to 15 residues. The J segment lost 6 bases and the V segment lost 1 base, leaving 8 bases of the junction unmatched. The CDR3 sequence: CAWSAGQDRDEKLFF. DNA of the CDR3: TGTGCCTGGAGTGCAGGACAGGATAGGGATGAAAAACTGTTTTTT.